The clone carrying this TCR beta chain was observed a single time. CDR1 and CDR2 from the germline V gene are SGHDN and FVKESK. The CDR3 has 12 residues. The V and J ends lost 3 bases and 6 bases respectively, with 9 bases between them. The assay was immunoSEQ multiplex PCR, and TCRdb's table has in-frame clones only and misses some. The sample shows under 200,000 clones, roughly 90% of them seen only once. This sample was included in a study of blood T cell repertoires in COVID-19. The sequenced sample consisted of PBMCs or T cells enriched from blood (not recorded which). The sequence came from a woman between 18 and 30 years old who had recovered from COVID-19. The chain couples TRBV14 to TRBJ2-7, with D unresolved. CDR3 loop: CASSQALREQYF. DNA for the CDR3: TGTGCCAGCAGCCAGGCTCTCCGCGAGCAGTACTTC.